This T cell receptor (beta chain) was profiled in a study of blood T cells in healthy people across ages. Study observations and caveats: TCR beta diversity tracked closely with naive T cell percentage.

A sample-barcoded 5' primer and a J-beta primer mix were used in a second PCR of roughly 7 to 11 cycles. Each CDR3 protein gets one entry after TCRdb re-called the 5' RACE reads with MiXCR. The sample contains roughly 1 million distinct CDR3 sequences, 20% to 25% of which appear only once. PBMCs numbering at least 6.5 million were isolated per sample. The J segment lost 4 bases and the V segment lost 1 base, leaving 5 bases of the junction unmatched. The CDR3 loop spans 15 amino acids. Germline CDR1 SGHVS, CDR2 FQNEAQ. This clonotype showed up many times. Its specificity is not known. The same sample was also studied in work on T cells of mothers and their children. That report adds: Donation involved three healthy Caucasian mothers and the six children that they had. When mothers and children were related, their normalized repertoire overlap, which was always slightly higher, did not differ significantly from that of unrelated pairs.

The V and J genes are TRBV7-8 and TRBJ1-2, with 8 bases fitting TRBD1. Sequencing was performed on blood. This TCR was sampled from a girl aged 2 to 10 in good health. This CDR3 is CASSLDGTGFYGYTF. CDR3 bases: TGTGCCAGCAGCTTAGATGGGACAGGCTTCTATGGCTACACCTTC.